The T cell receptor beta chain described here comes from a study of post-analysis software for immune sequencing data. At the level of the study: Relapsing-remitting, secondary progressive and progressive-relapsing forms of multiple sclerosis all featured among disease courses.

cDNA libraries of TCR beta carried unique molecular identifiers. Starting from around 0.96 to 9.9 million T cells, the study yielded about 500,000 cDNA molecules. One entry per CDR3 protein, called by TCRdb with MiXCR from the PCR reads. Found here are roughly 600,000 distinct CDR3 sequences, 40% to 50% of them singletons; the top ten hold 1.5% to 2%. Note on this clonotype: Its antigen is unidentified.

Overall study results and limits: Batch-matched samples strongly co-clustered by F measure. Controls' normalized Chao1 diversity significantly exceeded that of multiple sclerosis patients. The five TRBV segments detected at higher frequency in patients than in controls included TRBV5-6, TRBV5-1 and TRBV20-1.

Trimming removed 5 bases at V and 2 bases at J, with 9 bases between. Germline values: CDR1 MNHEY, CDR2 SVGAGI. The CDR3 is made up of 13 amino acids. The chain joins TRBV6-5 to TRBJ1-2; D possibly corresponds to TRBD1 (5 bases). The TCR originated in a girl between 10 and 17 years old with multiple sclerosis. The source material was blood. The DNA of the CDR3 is TGTGCCAGCAGTCCGGAGGGGAACTATGGCTACACCTTC. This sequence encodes CASSPEGNYGYTF.